The clone carrying this T cell receptor beta chain was detected only a few times. The target antigen is unknown. A much larger clonotype is one base distant, so this may be a read error. Researchers made TCR beta libraries by using iRepertoire HTBI primers and running Arm-PCR on CDR3 regions. TCRdb processed the multiplex PCR reads anew with MiXCR; each CDR3 protein has one entry. The table lists more than 400,000 distinct CDR3 sequences, 16% of them singletons. This CDR3 spans 12 amino acids. The V gene's germline CDR1 is DFQATT and CDR2 SNEGSKA (reference sequence). The V end was cut by 4 bases, the J end by 1 base, with 7 bases between. Time point indicated: newly diagnosed GD, antithyroid drugs for less than 3 months. PBMC RNA was the source of the TCR library. Patients were enrolled at an endocrinology department in Xi'an, China. These data belong to a study of regulatory T cells in long-lasting Graves disease. Study findings and constraints: Researchers examined only peripheral blood and not thyroid tissue.

The same specimen was also included in a second study, on T cells in Graves' hyperthyroidism and ophthalmopathy. This second report adds: The blood repertoire included most of the expanded thyroid clonotypes above 0.001.

Source: peripheral blood mononuclear cells (PBMCs), taken at new diagnosis, from a patient treated with antithyroid drugs. The rearrangement uses TRBV20-1 and TRBJ1-1, with D maybe TRBD1 (5 bases). The clonotype originates from a woman under 40 with Graves disease. The CDR3 nucleotides are TGCAGTGCTATTGGGGGGAACACTGAAGCTTTCTTT. It translates to CSAIGGNTEAFF.